Below, 21 T cell receptor beta chains from the same sample are listed, as sequenced in a study of shared clonotypes between healthy human individuals (dated by TCRdb to the early 2020s). The library was produced with the immunoSEQ multiplex PCR assay. TCRdb limited this immuneACCESS table to in-frame rearrangements with V and J called. A share of clones is missing; checked studies link under half to unresolved V genes, and the rest is unexplained. Present in this sample are over a million clones, around 78% of which were seen just once. Approximately 0.5% of the sample belongs to the ten largest clones. The specimen was memory CD4+ T cells from PBMCs. This sample's cell subset or site label indicates: CD45RA-negative fraction. These receptors were collected from a man aged 18 to 30 in good health. Some clones in this sample may be carry-over from other donors' samples.

The J gene is TRBJ2-5, the V gene TRBV6-1; perhaps TRBD1 as D (7 bases). Per germline, CDR1 MNHNS and CDR2 SASEGT. The CDR3 totals 15 residues. Trimming shortened V by 4 bases and J by 1 base, and 13 bases separated the two germline ends. CDR3 sequence reads: CASSAAGGSQETQYF. The DNA for the CDR3 is TGTGCCAGCAGTGCGGCAGGGGGGTCCCAAGAGACCCAGTACTTC.

DNA for the CDR3: TGTGCCAGCACCATCCTGGCGGGACAGGGCACCACTGAAGCTTTCTTT. This encodes CASTILAGQGTTEAFF. The rearrangement uses TRBV28 and TRBJ1-1, with 9 bases matching TRBD1. This CDR3 has 16 amino acids. Germline V gives CDR1 MDHEN, CDR2 SYDVKM. V shed 7 bases and J 4 bases; nucleotides not matched to a gene: 13.

This clone has only one observation. The genes are TRBV19 and TRBJ2-1, with D perhaps given as TRBD1 or TRBD2 (5 bases each). The germline CDR1 and CDR2 sequences are LNHDA and SQIVND (reference sequence). The CDR3 has 13 amino acids. V was pared by 6 bases and J by 7 bases, with 13 bases between. Here the CDR3 reads CASSMGRGNEQFF. DNA for the CDR3: TGTGCCAGTAGCATGGGACGTGGGAATGAGCAGTTCTTC.

On this clone: This specimen includes other DNA sequences encoding the same CDR3. V and J are TRBV27 and TRBJ2-5; the match to TRBD1 covers 10 bases. V lost 6 bases to trimming and J lost 5 bases; unmatched junction nucleotides: 3. CDR1 MNHEY and CDR2 SMNVEV come from the germline V gene (reference sequence). This CDR3 is 13 amino acids long. CDR3 loop: CASRRTGGETQYF. The CDR3 region has the DNA TGTGCCAGCAGGCGGACAGGGGGGGAGACCCAGTACTTC.

Note on this clone: Different DNA sequences within this sample yield the same CDR3. The genes are TRBV5-1 and TRBJ2-1, with D possibly matching TRBD2 (6 bases). CDR3 length equals 15 residues. The V end lost 4 bases, the J end lost 0 bases, and 11 bases lay between the germline ends. Looked up from germline, CDR1 is SGHRS and CDR2 is YFSETQ. Here the CDR3 DNA reads TGCGCCAGCAGCCCCCTGGGAGGCTCCTACAATGAGCAGTTCTTC. It yields the protein CASSPLGGSYNEQFF.

The chain couples TRBV5-8 to TRBJ1-3; no clear D gene. The CDR3 has 12 residues. V dropped 1 base and J dropped 7 bases, with 6 bases sitting between them. Germline values: CDR1 SGHTS, CDR2 YDEGEE. Here the CDR3 DNA reads TGTGCCAGCAGCTTGTCGGGGAACACCATATATTTT. Protein sequence: CASSLSGNTIYF.

The chain links TRBV15 to TRBJ1-4; no clear D gene. Germline-derived CDR1 and CDR2 are LNHNV and YYDKDF (reference sequence). V lost 6 bases and J lost 0, with 8 bases in between. The CDR3 consists of 14 residues. The DNA for the CDR3 is TGTGCCACCAGAGGCATTGCAACTAATGAAAAACTGTTTTTT. Amino acids: CATRGIATNEKLFF.

The V call is TRBV6-5, the J call TRBJ2-5, with D possibly matching TRBD2 (6 bases). V lost 2 bases and J lost 1, with 11 bases in between. Looked up from germline, CDR1 is MNHEY and CDR2 is SVGAGI. This CDR3 spans 15 amino acids. The CDR3 DNA reads TGTGCCAGCAGTTACCTTATGGAGGGCCAAGAGACCCAGTACTTC. Translating gives CASSYLMEGQETQYF.

This clone was counted a single time. The chain uses TRBV19 and TRBJ2-7; 9 nucleotides align to TRBD2. CDR3 length: 15 amino acids. The ends lost 10 bases at V and 3 bases at J; junction bases unmatched: 13. Germline CDR1 is LNHDA and CDR2 is SQIVND (reference sequence). The CDR3 protein is CATSPSGGNGYEQYF. In DNA form, the CDR3 reads TGTGCCACCTCCCCAAGCGGGGGGAATGGCTACGAGCAGTACTTC.

V usage is TRBV5-5 and J usage is TRBJ1-1; 8 bases line up with TRBD1. V lost 3 bases to trimming and J lost 10 bases; unmatched junction nucleotides: 8. This CDR3 contains 13 residues. Germline V gives CDR1 SGHKS, CDR2 YYEKEE (reference sequence). CDR3 bases: TGTGCCAGCAGCTCAATTATAGACAGGGGAGCTTTCTTT. Translating it yields CASSSIIDRGAFF.

A remark on this clone: At one end, the junction sequence differs from germline, possibly due to a read error. This same CDR3 is encoded by further DNA sequences in the sample. The chain recombines TRBV11-2 with TRBJ2-5, with D possibly TRBD1 on 5 matching bases. This CDR3 has 12 residues. Germline-derived CDR1 and CDR2 are SGHAT and FQNNGV. This CDR3 is CASRQGMETQYF. For the CDR3, the DNA is TGCGCCAGCAGGCAGGGAATGGAGACCCAGTACTTC. The variable domain in full, with the rest retrieved from reference TRBV11-2 and TRBJ2-5, is EAGVAQSPRYKIIEKRQSVAFWCNPISGHATLYWYQQILGQGPKLLIQFQNNGVVDDSQLPKDRFSAERLKGVDSTLKIQPAKLEDSAVYLCASRQGMETQYFGPGTRLLVL.

The chain employs TRBV2 and TRBJ2-3, with D perhaps matching TRBD2 (5 bases). Deletions cut 5 bases from V and 4 bases from J, with 13 bases between. Germline CDR1 SNHLY, CDR2 FYNNEI. This CDR3 has 14 amino acids. The CDR3 nucleotides are TGTGCCAGCAGTCGTGAGGGCCCCCCAGATACGCAGTATTTT. Translation gives CASSREGPPDTQYF.

The chain employs TRBV5-1 and TRBJ1-1; D is possibly TRBD1 (5 bases). Germline V gene sequence: CDR1 SGHRS, CDR2 YFSETQ. There are 14 residues in the CDR3. Trimming cost V 2 bases and J 5 bases, with 13 bases left between them. CDR3 sequence: CASSFQGRETEAFF. As DNA, the CDR3 is TGCGCCAGCAGCTTCCAGGGTAGGGAAACTGAAGCTTTCTTT.

J is TRBJ2-7 and V is TRBV25-1; 7 bases fit TRBD2. With 1 base clipped from V and 3 bases from J, the junction kept 6 bases outside the gene matches. The CDR3 has 15 amino acids. The germline CDR1 and CDR2 sequences are MGHDK and SYGVNS. The CDR3 sequence is CASSEFRSGNYEQYF. In DNA, the CDR3 is TGTGCCAGCAGTGAATTTCGGAGCGGGAACTACGAGCAGTACTTC.

The sample holds a few counts of this clone. This chain joins TRBV30 and TRBJ1-3; D is uncertain. Germline values: CDR1 GTSNPN, CDR2 SVGIG (reference sequence). The CDR3 contains 14 residues. Trimming cost V 3 bases and J 0 bases, with 9 bases left between them. The CDR3 coding sequence is TGTGCCTGGAGGGGCCCGGGCTCTGGAAACACCATATATTTT. Amino acid sequence: CAWRGPGSGNTIYF.

V and J are TRBV4-1 and TRBJ1-4, with 8 bases lining up with TRBD1. CDR1 is MGHRA and CDR2 is YSYEKL in the germline V gene. The CDR3 totals 15 residues. Losses at the gene ends were 0 bases for V and 6 bases for J; bases not matched to a gene: 3. The CDR3 here is CASSQEQGGDEKLFF. In DNA, the CDR3 is TGCGCCAGCAGCCAAGAACAGGGGGGAGATGAAAAACTGTTTTTT.

Concerning this clone itself: Within the sample, other DNA sequences also encode this same CDR3. The rearrangement uses TRBV20-1 and TRBJ2-5; D is undetermined. CDR1 and CDR2 (germline): DFQATT, SNEGSKA (reference sequence). CDR3 length equals 11 residues. Trimming took off 3 bases at V and 5 bases at J, with 7 bases between the two ends. CDR3 residues: CSARVAETQYF. In nucleotides, the CDR3 is TGCAGTGCTAGGGTCGCGGAGACCCAGTACTTC.

This rearrangement joins TRBV5-1 to TRBJ2-5; 10 bases agree with TRBD2. The V segment lost 3 bases and the J segment 3 bases; nucleotides outside the gene matches: 11. There are 17 residues in the CDR3. CDR1 SGHRS and CDR2 YFSETQ come from the germline V gene. The CDR3 DNA follows: TGCGCCAGCAGCTACCTGACTAGCGGGCTCGGGGAAGAGACCCAGTACTTC. It codes for CASSYLTSGLGEETQYF.

This chain links TRBV19 with TRBJ1-5, with 9 bases identical to TRBD1. After removal of 5 bases from V and 4 bases from J, the junction contained 3 bases not matched to a gene. Looked up from germline, CDR1 is LNHDA and CDR2 is SQIVND (reference sequence). This CDR3 is built from 14 residues. The DNA for the CDR3 is TGTGCCAGTAGTTGGGGACAGGGTAATCAGCCCCAGCATTTT. Its translation is CASSWGQGNQPQHF. Looking up the rest from reference TRBV19 and TRBJ1-5 gives the full variable domain: DGGITQSPKYLFRKEGQNVTLSCEQNLNHDAMYWYRQDPGQGLRLIYYSQIVNDFQKGDIAEGYSVSREKKESFPLTVTSAQKNPTAFYLCASSWGQGNQPQHFGDGTRLSIL.

V usage is TRBV28 and J usage is TRBJ1-1; maybe TRBD1 (5 bases). The V gene lost 6 bases and the J gene lost 5 bases, with 10 bases spanning the gap. CDR1 is MDHEN and CDR2 is SYDVKM in the germline V gene. CDR3 length: 12 amino acids. The CDR3 bases are TGTGCCAGCAGACTGGGACTGACTGAAGCTTTCTTT. It specifies CASRLGLTEAFF. The whole variable domain, remainder taken from reference TRBV28 and TRBJ1-1, is DVKVTQSSRYLVKRTGEKVFLECVQDMDHENMFWYRQDPGLGLRLIYFSYDVKMKEKGDIPEGYSVSREKKERFSLILESASTNQTSMYLCASRLGLTEAFFGQGTRLTVV.

The chain combines TRBV2 with TRBJ2-3, with 7 bases fitting TRBD2. The CDR3 consists of 13 residues. The V gene's germline CDR1 is SNHLY and CDR2 FYNNEI. Unmatched junction bases numbered 6, after V lost 6 bases and J lost 6 bases. CDR3 sequence reads: CASRRESSDTQYF. DNA of the CDR3: TGTGCCAGCAGGCGGGAGTCGTCGGATACGCAGTATTTT. The full variable domain, completed using reference TRBV2 and TRBJ2-3, is EPEVTQTPSHQVTQMGQEVILRCVPISNHLYFYWYRQILGQKVEFLVSFYNNEISEKSEIFDDQFSVERPDGSNFTLKIRSTKLEDSAMYFCASRRESSDTQYFGPGTRLTVL.